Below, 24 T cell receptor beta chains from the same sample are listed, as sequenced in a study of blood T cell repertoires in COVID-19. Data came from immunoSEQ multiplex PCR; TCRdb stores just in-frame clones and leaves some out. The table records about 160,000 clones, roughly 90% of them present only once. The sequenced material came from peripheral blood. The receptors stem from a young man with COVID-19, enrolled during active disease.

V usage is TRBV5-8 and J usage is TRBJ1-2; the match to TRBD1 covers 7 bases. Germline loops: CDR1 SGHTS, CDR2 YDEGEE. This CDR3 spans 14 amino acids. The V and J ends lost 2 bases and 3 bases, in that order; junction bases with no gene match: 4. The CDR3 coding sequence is TGTGCCAGCAGCTTCCTCCAGGGGGACTATGGCTACACCTTC. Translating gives CASSFLQGDYGYTF.

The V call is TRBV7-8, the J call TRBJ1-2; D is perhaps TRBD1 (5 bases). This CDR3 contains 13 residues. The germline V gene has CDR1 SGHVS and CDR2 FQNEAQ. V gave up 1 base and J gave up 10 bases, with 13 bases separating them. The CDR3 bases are TGTGCCAGCAGCTTAGACAGGTCAAGAGCCTACACCTTC. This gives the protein CASSLDRSRAYTF.

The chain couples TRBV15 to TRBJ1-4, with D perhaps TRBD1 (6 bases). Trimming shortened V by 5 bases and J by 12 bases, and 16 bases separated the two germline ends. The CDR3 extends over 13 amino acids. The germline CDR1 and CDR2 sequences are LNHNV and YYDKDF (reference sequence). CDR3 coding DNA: TGTGCCACCAGCCCAGCGGGGGCGTTGGAACTGTTTTTT. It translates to CATSPAGALELFF.

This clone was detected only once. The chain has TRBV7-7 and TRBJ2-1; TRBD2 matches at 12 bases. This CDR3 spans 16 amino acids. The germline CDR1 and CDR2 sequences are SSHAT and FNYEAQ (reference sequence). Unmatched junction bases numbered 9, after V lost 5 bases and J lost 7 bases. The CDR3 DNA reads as TGTGCCAGCAGCGCGCGACTAGCGGGAGAGACAAATGAGCAGTTCTTC. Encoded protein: CASSARLAGETNEQFF.

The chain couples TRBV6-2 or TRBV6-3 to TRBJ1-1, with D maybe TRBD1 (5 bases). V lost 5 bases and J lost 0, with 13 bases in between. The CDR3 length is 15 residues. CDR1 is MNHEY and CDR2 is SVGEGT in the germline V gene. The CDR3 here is CASSHFGGVNTEAFF. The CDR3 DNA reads TGTGCCAGCAGTCATTTCGGGGGAGTGAACACTGAAGCTTTCTTT.

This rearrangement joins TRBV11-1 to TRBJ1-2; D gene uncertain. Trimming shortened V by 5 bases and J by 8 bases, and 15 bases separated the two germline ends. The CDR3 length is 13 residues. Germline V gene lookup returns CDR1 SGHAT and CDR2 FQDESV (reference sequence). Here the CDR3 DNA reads TGTGCCAGCAGCGTCAGCGGGGAAGGGGGCTACACCTTC. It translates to CASSVSGEGGYTF.

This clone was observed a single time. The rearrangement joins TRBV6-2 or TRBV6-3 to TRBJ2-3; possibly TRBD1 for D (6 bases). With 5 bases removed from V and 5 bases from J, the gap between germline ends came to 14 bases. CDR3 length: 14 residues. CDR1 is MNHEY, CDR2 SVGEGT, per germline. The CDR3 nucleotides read TGTGCCAGCAGTGTACAGGGAGTCGGAGATACGCAGTATTTT. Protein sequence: CASSVQGVGDTQYF.

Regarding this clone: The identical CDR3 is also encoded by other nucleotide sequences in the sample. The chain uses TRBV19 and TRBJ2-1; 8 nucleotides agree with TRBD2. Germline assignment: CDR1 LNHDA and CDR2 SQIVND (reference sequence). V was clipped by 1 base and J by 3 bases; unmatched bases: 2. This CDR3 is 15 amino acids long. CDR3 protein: CASSIGGTSYNEQFF. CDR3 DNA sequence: TGTGCCAGTAGTATAGGTGGGACTAGCTACAATGAGCAGTTCTTC.

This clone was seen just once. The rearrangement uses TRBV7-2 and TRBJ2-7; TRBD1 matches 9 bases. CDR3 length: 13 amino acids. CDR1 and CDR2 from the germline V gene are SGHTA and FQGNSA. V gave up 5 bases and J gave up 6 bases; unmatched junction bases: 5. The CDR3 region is CASSPDRGGEQYF. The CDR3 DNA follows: TGTGCCAGCAGCCCGGACAGGGGTGGCGAGCAGTACTTC.

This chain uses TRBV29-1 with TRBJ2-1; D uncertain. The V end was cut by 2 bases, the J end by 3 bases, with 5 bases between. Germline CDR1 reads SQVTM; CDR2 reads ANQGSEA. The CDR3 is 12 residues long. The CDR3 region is CSVELFYNEQFF. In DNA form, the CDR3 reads TGCAGCGTTGAACTATTCTACAATGAGCAGTTCTTC.

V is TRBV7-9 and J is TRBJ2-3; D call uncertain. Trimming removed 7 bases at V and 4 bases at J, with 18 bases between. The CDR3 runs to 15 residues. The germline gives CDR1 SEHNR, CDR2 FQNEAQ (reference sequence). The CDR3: CASTPPRFSPDTQYF. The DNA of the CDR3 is TGTGCCAGCACCCCACCTAGGTTTTCCCCAGATACGCAGTATTTT.

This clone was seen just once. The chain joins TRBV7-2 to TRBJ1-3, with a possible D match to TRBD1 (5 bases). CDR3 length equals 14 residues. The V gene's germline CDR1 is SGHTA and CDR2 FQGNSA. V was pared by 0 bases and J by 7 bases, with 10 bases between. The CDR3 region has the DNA TGTGCCAGCAGCTTAGCGACACGGGGGAACACCATATATTTT. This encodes CASSLATRGNTIYF.

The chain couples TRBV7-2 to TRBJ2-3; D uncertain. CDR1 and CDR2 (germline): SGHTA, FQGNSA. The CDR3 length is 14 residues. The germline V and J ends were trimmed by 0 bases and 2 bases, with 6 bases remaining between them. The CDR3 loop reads CASSLAAVTDTQYF. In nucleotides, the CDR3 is TGTGCCAGCAGCTTAGCGGCAGTCACAGATACGCAGTATTTT.

The chain's CDR3 is CASSWGTGNQPQHF. CDR3 DNA: TGTGCCAGCAGTTGGGGGACAGGGAATCAGCCCCAGCATTTT. This chain joins TRBV28 and TRBJ1-5; 9 bases map to TRBD1. CDR1 is MDHEN and CDR2 is SYDVKM in the germline V gene. Unmatched junction bases numbered 2, after V lost 4 bases and J lost 4 bases. The CDR3 totals 14 residues.

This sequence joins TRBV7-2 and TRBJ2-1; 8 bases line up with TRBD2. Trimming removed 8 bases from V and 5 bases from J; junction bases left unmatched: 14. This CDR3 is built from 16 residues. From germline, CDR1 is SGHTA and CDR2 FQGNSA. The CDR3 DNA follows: TGTGCCAGCCAAACCTCGGGGACTAGTTATGACAATGAGCAGTTCTTC. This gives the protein CASQTSGTSYDNEQFF.

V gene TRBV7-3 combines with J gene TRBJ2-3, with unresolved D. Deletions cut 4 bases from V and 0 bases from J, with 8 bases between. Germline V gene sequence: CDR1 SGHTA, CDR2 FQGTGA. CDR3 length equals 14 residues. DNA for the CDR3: TGTGCCAGCAGCTCAATGACTAGCACAGATACGCAGTATTTT. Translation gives CASSSMTSTDTQYF.

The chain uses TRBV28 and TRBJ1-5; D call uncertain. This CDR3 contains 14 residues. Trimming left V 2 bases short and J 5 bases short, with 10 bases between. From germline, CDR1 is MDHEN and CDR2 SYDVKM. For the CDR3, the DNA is TGTGCCAGCAGTTTAGAGGGTGATTATCAGCCCCAGCATTTT. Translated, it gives CASSLEGDYQPQHF.

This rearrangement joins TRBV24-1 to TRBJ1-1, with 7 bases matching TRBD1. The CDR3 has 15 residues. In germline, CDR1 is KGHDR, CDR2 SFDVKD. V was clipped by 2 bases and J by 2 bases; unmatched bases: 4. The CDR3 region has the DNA TGTGCCACCAGTGATTCGGGGACAGCAAACACTGAAGCTTTCTTT. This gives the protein CATSDSGTANTEAFF.

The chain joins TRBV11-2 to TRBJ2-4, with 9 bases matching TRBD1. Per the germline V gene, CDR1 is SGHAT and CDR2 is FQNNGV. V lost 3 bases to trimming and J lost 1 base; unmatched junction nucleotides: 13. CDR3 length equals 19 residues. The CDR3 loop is CASSFGTGLGRSAKNIQYF. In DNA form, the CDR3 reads TGTGCCAGCAGCTTCGGGACAGGGTTGGGGCGGTCGGCCAAAAACATTCAGTACTTC.

CDR3 DNA sequence: TGTGCCAGCAGTTTTCAGGGTAGCTCCTACAATGAGCAGTTCTTC. Its protein product is CASSFQGSSYNEQFF. The rearrangement links TRBV27 to TRBJ2-1; D may be TRBD1 (5 bases). The CDR3 has 15 residues. Germline CDR1 reads MNHEY; CDR2 reads SMNVEV (reference sequence). Trimming removed 3 bases from V and 0 bases from J, with 9 bases in between.

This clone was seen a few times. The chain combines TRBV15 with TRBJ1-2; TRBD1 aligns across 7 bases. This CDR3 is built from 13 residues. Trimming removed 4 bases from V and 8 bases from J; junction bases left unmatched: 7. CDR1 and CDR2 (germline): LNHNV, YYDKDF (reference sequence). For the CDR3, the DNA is TGTGCCACCAGCACCCGGGACAGCAAGGGCTACACCTTC. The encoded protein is CATSTRDSKGYTF.

The CDR3 loop is CASSFEVGTTGYEQYF. As DNA, the CDR3 is TGTGCCAGCAGTTTTGAAGTAGGAACTACCGGCTACGAGCAGTACTTC. The rearrangement joins TRBV28 to TRBJ2-7; D call uncertain. CDR3 length: 16 amino acids. The V and J ends lost 3 bases and 3 bases respectively, with 18 bases between them. CDR1 and CDR2 (germline): MDHEN, SYDVKM.

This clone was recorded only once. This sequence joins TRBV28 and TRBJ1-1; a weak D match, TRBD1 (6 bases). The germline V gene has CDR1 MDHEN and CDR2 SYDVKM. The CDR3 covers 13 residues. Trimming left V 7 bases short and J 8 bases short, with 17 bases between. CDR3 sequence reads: CASNSGTLSEAFF. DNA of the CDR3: TGTGCCAGCAACTCCGGGACACTGAGCGAAGCTTTCTTT.

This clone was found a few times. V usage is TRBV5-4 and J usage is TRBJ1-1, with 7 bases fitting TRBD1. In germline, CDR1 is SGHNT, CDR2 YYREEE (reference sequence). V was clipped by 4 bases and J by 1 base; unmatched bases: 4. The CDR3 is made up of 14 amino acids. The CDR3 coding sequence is TGTGCCAGCAGCCTGGGACAGCGGAACACTGAAGCTTTCTTT. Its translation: CASSLGQRNTEAFF.